This is a list of T cell receptor beta chains from one sample in a study of T cells after yellow fever vaccination. From the 5' RACE reads, TCRdb called clonotypes with MiXCR, one entry per CDR3 protein. The sample includes under 150,000 distinct CDR3 sequences, roughly 15% seen only once; the top ten take roughly 45%. The source was CD8+ T cells sorted from PBMCs, collected 5 days after the yellow fever booster vaccination. These receptor sequences come from a man in his late teens or twenties who received the YFV17D yellow fever vaccine. CDR3s include the opening cysteine and the closing phenylalanine or tryptophan. A D gene is named only where the DNA matches it firmly. Only part of the rows carry a size: once, few, many, or a class if the clone is expanded.

J gene: TRBJ2-2
D gene: -
V gene: TRBV4-1
clone size: -
CDR3 DNA: TGCGCCAGCAGATCGACAGGCTACACCGGGGAGCTGTTTTTT
CDR3 protein: CASRSTGYTGELFF

J gene: TRBJ1-4
D gene: -
V gene: TRBV5-4
clone size: few
CDR3 DNA: TGTGCCAGCAGCTTGGAGGTGGGGAATGAAAAACTGTTTTTT
CDR3 protein: CASSLEVGNEKLFF

J gene: TRBJ1-1
D gene: TRBD1
V gene: TRBV18
clone size: -
CDR3 DNA: TGTGCCAGCTCACCGGGACAGGAAGCTTTCTTT
CDR3 protein: CASSPGQEAFF

J gene: TRBJ2-2
D gene: TRBD1
V gene: TRBV6-5
clone size: few
CDR3 DNA: TGTGCCAGCAGTGTACAGGGGGCCGGGGAGCTGTTTTTT
CDR3 protein: CASSVQGAGELFF

J gene: TRBJ2-6
D gene: -
V gene: TRBV9
clone size: few
CDR3 DNA: TGTGCCAGCAGCACCCTGCGGGGGAGCGAGAGGGGGCCTGGGGCCAACGTCCTGACTTTC
CDR3 protein: CASSTLRGSERGPGANVLTF

J gene: TRBJ1-5
D gene: -
V gene: TRBV28
clone size: -
CDR3 DNA: TGTGCCAGCATGGACATAAATCAGCCCCAGCATTTT
CDR3 protein: CASMDINQPQHF

J gene: TRBJ2-1
D gene: -
V gene: TRBV6-6
clone size: few
CDR3 DNA: TGTGCCAGCAGTCAACAGCTTCTTAGCTCCTACAATGAGCAGTTCTTC
CDR3 protein: CASSQQLLSSYNEQFF

J gene: TRBJ2-3
D gene: -
V gene: TRBV4-2
clone size: few
CDR3 DNA: TGTGCCAGCAGCCTTCTTAGGGATCTGAGAACAGATACGCAGTATTTT
CDR3 protein: CASSLLRDLRTDTQYF

J gene: TRBJ2-6
D gene: -
V gene: TRBV21-1
clone size: -
CDR3 DNA: TGTGCCAGCAGCCCCCTAAGATTCCCTGGGGGTCGGGGATGCTCTGGGGCCAACGTCCTGACTTTC
CDR3 protein: CASSPLRFPGGRGCSGANVLTF

J gene: TRBJ2-1
D gene: -
V gene: TRBV18
clone size: -
CDR3 DNA: TGTGCCAGCTCACAACTCCGAATGAGCTCCTACAATGAGCAGTTCTTC
CDR3 protein: CASSQLRMSSYNEQFF

J gene: TRBJ2-6
D gene: -
V gene: TRBV12-3/TRBV12-4
clone size: few
CDR3 DNA: TGTGCCAGCAGTTCAGCGACTACCGTCCTGACTTTC
CDR3 protein: CASSSATTVLTF

J gene: TRBJ2-3
D gene: TRBD2
V gene: TRBV4-3
clone size: -
CDR3 DNA: TGCGCCAGCAGCCAAACCACCCCGAGCGGGGCAGATACGCAGTATTTT
CDR3 protein: CASSQTTPSGADTQYF

J gene: TRBJ1-2
D gene: -
V gene: TRBV24-1
clone size: -
CDR3 DNA: TGTGCCACCAGTGACAACCGCGGTCAGGACTATGGCTACACCTTC
CDR3 protein: CATSDNRGQDYGYTF

J gene: TRBJ1-1
D gene: TRBD1
V gene: TRBV6-5
clone size: few
CDR3 DNA: TGTGCCAGCAGGGCCGGGACAGGGCCCAACGAAGCTTTCTTT
CDR3 protein: CASRAGTGPNEAFF

J gene: TRBJ2-2
D gene: TRBD2
V gene: TRBV20-1
clone size: many
CDR3 DNA: TGCAGTGCTAGCGGACTAGCGGGGGGGCAAGTCGGGGAGCTGTTTTTT
CDR3 protein: CSASGLAGGQVGELFF

J gene: TRBJ2-2
D gene: -
V gene: TRBV11-2
clone size: -
CDR3 DNA: TGTGCCAGCAGGCCGTGGGGGGTGACCGGGGAGCTGTTTTTT
CDR3 protein: CASRPWGVTGELFF

J gene: TRBJ1-6
D gene: -
V gene: TRBV27
clone size: -
CDR3 DNA: TGTGCCAGCCAACCCGGGGGGGGGAGCTCCTATAATTCACCCCTCCACTTT
CDR3 protein: CASQPGGGSSYNSPLHF

J gene: TRBJ1-1
D gene: -
V gene: TRBV4-3
clone size: few
CDR3 DNA: TGCGCCAGCAGCCAAGATCTAGGGTTTGGGGACACTGAAGCTTTCTTT
CDR3 protein: CASSQDLGFGDTEAFF

J gene: TRBJ1-2
D gene: -
V gene: TRBV18
clone size: many
CDR3 DNA: TGTGCCAGCTCACCCAACGGTGGGGCTGGCGGCTACACCTTC
CDR3 protein: CASSPNGGAGGYTF

J gene: TRBJ2-7
D gene: -
V gene: TRBV6-2/TRBV6-3
clone size: few
CDR3 DNA: TGTGCCAGCAGCCGCACAGGGTGGGCCTACGAGCAGTACTTC
CDR3 protein: CASSRTGWAYEQYF

J gene: TRBJ2-5
D gene: -
V gene: TRBV7-8
clone size: few
CDR3 DNA: TGTGCCAGCAGCTTCCAGGGTTTGCCTCGACGCCAAGAGACCCAGTACTTC
CDR3 protein: CASSFQGLPRRQETQYF

J gene: TRBJ2-2
D gene: -
V gene: TRBV4-3
clone size: -
CDR3 DNA: TGCGCCAGCAGCCAAGCGTTGTCCTGGGGGGCCGGGGAGCTGTTTTTT
CDR3 protein: CASSQALSWGAGELFF

J gene: TRBJ2-2
D gene: TRBD1
V gene: TRBV6-5
clone size: few
CDR3 DNA: TGTGCCAGCAGTCCCACCGGGACAGGGGCCACCGGGGAGCTGTTTTTT
CDR3 protein: CASSPTGTGATGELFF

J gene: TRBJ2-7
D gene: -
V gene: TRBV11-2
clone size: -
CDR3 DNA: TGTGCCAGCAGCACCTTCTACGAGCAGTACTTC
CDR3 protein: CASSTFYEQYF

J gene: TRBJ2-7
D gene: -
V gene: TRBV6-6
clone size: few
CDR3 DNA: TGTGCCAGCAGTTTTTCTCGGGACTTAAATAGAGGGTACGAGCAGTACTTC
CDR3 protein: CASSFSRDLNRGYEQYF

J gene: TRBJ2-1
D gene: -
V gene: TRBV7-9
clone size: few
CDR3 DNA: TGTGCCAGCAGCTTAGCTGGGGAAGGTACCTCCTACAATGAGCAGTTCTTC
CDR3 protein: CASSLAGEGTSYNEQFF

J gene: TRBJ2-7
D gene: -
V gene: TRBV7-8
clone size: -
CDR3 DNA: TGTGCCAGCAGCTTAGTTTGGGGGGCCAACGAGCAGTACTTC
CDR3 protein: CASSLVWGANEQYF

J gene: TRBJ2-5
D gene: -
V gene: TRBV29-1
clone size: many
CDR3 DNA: TGCAGCGTTGAGCCTTTAGACAGCCAAGAGACCCAGTACTTC
CDR3 protein: CSVEPLDSQETQYF

J gene: TRBJ2-7
D gene: -
V gene: TRBV7-6
clone size: few
CDR3 DNA: TGTGCCAGCAGCCACCCCGGGGGCCAGGGGCGCGTCTACGAGCAGTACTTC
CDR3 protein: CASSHPGGQGRVYEQYF

J gene: TRBJ2-2
D gene: -
V gene: TRBV29-1
clone size: -
CDR3 DNA: TGCAGCGGGAGGGTAGCGAACACCGGGGAGCTGTTTTTT
CDR3 protein: CSGRVANTGELFF

J gene: TRBJ2-3
D gene: TRBD1
V gene: TRBV6-5
clone size: -
CDR3 DNA: TGTGCCAGCAGATACAGGGGGACAGATACGCAGTATTTT
CDR3 protein: CASRYRGTDTQYF

J gene: TRBJ1-2
D gene: -
V gene: TRBV12-3/TRBV12-4
clone size: -
CDR3 DNA: TGTGCCAGCAGGGGGCAGGGAAATAACTATGGCTACACCTTC
CDR3 protein: CASRGQGNNYGYTF

J gene: TRBJ2-5
D gene: -
V gene: TRBV2
clone size: -
CDR3 DNA: TGTGCCAGCAGAGGAGACACGCAGGCTTGGGAGACCCAGTACTTC
CDR3 protein: CASRGDTQAWETQYF

J gene: TRBJ1-2
D gene: -
V gene: TRBV4-1
clone size: few
CDR3 DNA: TGCGCCAGCAGCCAAGAAGGCCAGGGTGGAGGCTACACCTTC
CDR3 protein: CASSQEGQGGGYTF

J gene: TRBJ2-7
D gene: TRBD1
V gene: TRBV6-5
clone size: -
CDR3 DNA: TGTGCCAGCAGTCAGACAGGGGGGGCCTACGAGCAGTACTTC
CDR3 protein: CASSQTGGAYEQYF

J gene: TRBJ2-7
D gene: TRBD2
V gene: TRBV4-1
clone size: -
CDR3 DNA: TGCGCCAGCACCCCTGGGGGGGGGAAAAACGACGAGCAGTACTTC
CDR3 protein: CASTPGGGKNDEQYF

J gene: TRBJ1-1
D gene: -
V gene: TRBV12-3/TRBV12-4
clone size: few
CDR3 DNA: TGTGCCAGCAGTTTTATCCAGGGCTTGGGACGAAGTGAAGCTTTCTTT
CDR3 protein: CASSFIQGLGRSEAFF

J gene: TRBJ1-2
D gene: TRBD1
V gene: TRBV4-3
clone size: -
CDR3 DNA: TGCGCCAGCAGCCAAGGACAGGGGTATGGCTACACCTTC
CDR3 protein: CASSQGQGYGYTF

J gene: TRBJ1-1
D gene: -
V gene: TRBV6-2/TRBV6-3
clone size: -
CDR3 DNA: TGTGCCAGCAGTTGGTCAGGGGCCTCCACTGAAGCTTTCTTT
CDR3 protein: CASSWSGASTEAFF

J gene: TRBJ2-7
D gene: TRBD1
V gene: TRBV12-3/TRBV12-4
clone size: few
CDR3 DNA: TGTGCCAGCGGGACAGGGGTCTACGAGCAGTACTTC
CDR3 protein: CASGTGVYEQYF

J gene: TRBJ2-3
D gene: TRBD1
V gene: TRBV7-9
clone size: few
CDR3 DNA: TGTGCCAGCCAACAGGGGGGCGGCACAGATACGCAGTATTTT
CDR3 protein: CASQQGGGTDTQYF

J gene: TRBJ1-1
D gene: -
V gene: TRBV7-8
clone size: few
CDR3 DNA: TGTGCCAGCAGCTTAGAGTGGTTCTTGGGGATCGGTTTT
CDR3 protein: CASSLEWFLGIGF

J gene: TRBJ2-1
D gene: TRBD2
V gene: TRBV4-1
clone size: few
CDR3 DNA: TGCGCCAGCAGCCAAGATAGGATCCCTAGCGGGGGGGACAATGAGCAGTTCTTC
CDR3 protein: CASSQDRIPSGGDNEQFF